There are a few counts of the clone carrying this T cell receptor (beta chain). The sample has other DNA sequences that encode this CDR3 too. This entry belongs to a study of blood T cell repertoires in COVID-19. Profiling relied on immunoSEQ multiplex PCR, and the TCRdb table lists in-frame clones only, not all of them. The table lists nearly 100,000 clones, approximately 80% of them singletons. The CDR3 sequence is 15 residues long. With 1 base removed from V and 4 bases from J, the gap between germline ends came to 9 bases. CDR1 and CDR2 (germline): SGDLS, YYNGEE. The chain links TRBV9 to TRBJ2-6, with a possible D match to TRBD1 (6 bases). Sequenced: peripheral blood. This sequence was found in a man in his sixties or seventies with acute or convalescent COVID-19. DNA for the CDR3: TGTGCCAGCAGCGTACAGGGGTCCGGGGCCAACGTCCTGACTTTC. This gives the protein CASSVQGSGANVLTF.